This TCR beta chain was observed in a study of blood T cells in healthy people across ages. Using a J-beta primer mix together with a sample-barcoded 5' primer, a second PCR was run for roughly 7 to 11 cycles. TCRdb recomputed calls from the 5' RACE reads with MiXCR, one row per CDR3 protein. Of 870,000 or so distinct CDR3 sequences listed, under 30% were seen once; the top ten hold roughly 17%. With 6 bases removed from V and 3 bases from J, the gap between germline ends came to 12 bases. Germline V CDR1 and CDR2: SNHLY, FYNNEI. The CDR3 sequence is 13 residues long. With regard to this clonotype: A clone one base away is much larger, so this may be a read error.

This sequence joins TRBV2 and TRBJ2-7; D perhaps matches TRBD1 (6 bases). Sequencing was carried out using blood. This receptor was identified in a woman of 80 years or more in good health. The CDR3 reads CASRDLQGYEQYF. The CDR3 nucleotides are TGTGCCAGCAGGGATTTACAGGGCTACGAGCAGTACTTC.